This TCR beta chain was retrieved from a study of human T cells and chemical hapten exposure. Study information: 0.01% DPC was applied to the upper back in patch tests, which were read at 6 days.

One entry per CDR3 protein results from TCRdb running MiXCR on the RACE reads. The table includes 150,000 to 200,000 distinct CDR3 sequences, roughly 30% detected once. Time point denoted: pre-sensitization, week 0. Treatment: therapeutic diphenylcyclopropenone sensitization with weekly scalp DPC. The germline gives CDR1 SGHTA, CDR2 FQGNSA. The CDR3 runs to 15 residues. V was pared by 2 bases and J by 3 bases, with 14 bases between. This sequence was found in a woman aged 25-40 years with alopecia areata. Some clones in this sample may be carry-over from other donors' samples. V gene TRBV7-2 combines with J gene TRBJ2-7; D not resolved. Sequenced material: whole blood, taken in connection with sensitization to the hapten diphenylcyclopropenone (DPC). The CDR3 protein is CASSLWGRFVYEQYF. In nucleotides, the CDR3 is TGTGCCAGCAGCTTATGGGGTAGATTCGTCTACGAGCAGTACTTC.